One sample yielded the 16 T cell receptor beta chains listed below, sequenced in a study of response to subunit inactivated influenza vaccine. TCRdb re-derived calls from the RT-PCR reads in MiXCR, one entry per CDR3 protein. The sample has hundreds of thousands of distinct CDR3 sequences; around 9.9% are singletons. Sequencing used PBMCs from blood, obtained roughly 46 days after vaccination. Every receptor here comes from a man aged 50 to 60 who received an inactivated influenza vaccine.

This clonotype has only a few counts. This sequence joins TRBV6-2 or TRBV6-3 and TRBJ1-5; 9 bases fit TRBD1. Losses at the gene ends were 7 bases for V and 2 bases for J; bases not matched to a gene: 12. Germline CDR1 MNHEY, CDR2 SVGEGT. The CDR3 is made up of 17 amino acids. The CDR3 DNA follows: TGTGCCAGCACCAAGGATACAGGGGGCACGCGCAATCAGCCCCAGCATTTT. Translating it yields CASTKDTGGTRNQPQHF.

This clonotype was recorded many times. The V and J genes are TRBV12-3 or TRBV12-4 and TRBJ2-6; D not resolved. The ends were cut back, 7 bases at V and 4 bases at J, with 11 bases in the middle. This CDR3 is built from 14 residues. In DNA, the CDR3 is TGTGCCAGCACCAGAAGGTCCGGGGCCAACGTCCTGACTTTC. Its protein is CASTRRSGANVLTF.

Many counts were recorded for this clonotype. The rearrangement uses TRBV25-1 and TRBJ2-2; D remains ambiguous. V lost 4 bases and J 1 base, leaving 4 bases between the germline ends. CDR3 size: 13 residues. The V gene's germline CDR1 is MGHDK and CDR2 SYGVNS. The CDR3 spells CASSGWNTGELFF. CDR3 DNA sequence: TGTGCCAGCAGTGGGTGGAACACCGGGGAGCTGTTTTTT.

This clonotype has a handful of counts. The gene calls are TRBV5-5 and TRBJ1-3; D may be TRBD1 (5 bases). This CDR3 contains 16 residues. The V and J ends lost 4 bases and 0 bases respectively, with 14 bases between them. Germline V CDR1 and CDR2: SGHKS, YYEKEE (reference sequence). CDR3 DNA: TGTGCCAGCAGCGTTACTAGGGGCTACTCTGGAAACACCATATATTTT. Its translation is CASSVTRGYSGNTIYF. The variable domain in full, completed from reference TRBV5-5 and TRBJ1-3, reads DAGVTQSPTHLIKTRGQQVTLRCSPISGHKSVSWYQQVLGQGPQFIFQYYEKEERGRGNFPDRFSARQFPNYSSELNVNALLLGDSALYLCASSVTRGYSGNTIYFGEGSWLTVV.

This clonotype appeared a few times. For the CDR3, the DNA is TGTGCCAGCAGTATGACAGAGCTCCCCCACGATCGCACAGATACGCAGTATTTT. Translating it yields CASSMTELPHDRTDTQYF. The V and J genes are TRBV12-3 or TRBV12-4 and TRBJ2-3; a weak D match, TRBD1 (5 bases). Between the trimmed V and J ends, which lost 5 bases and 1 base, there was a span of 22 bases. CDR3 length equals 18 residues.

This chain uses TRBV12-3 or TRBV12-4 with TRBJ1-4; 8 bases line up with TRBD1. Unmatched junction bases numbered 5, after V lost 6 bases and J lost 5 bases. This CDR3 is built from 14 residues. CDR3 nucleotides: TGTGCCAGCAGCCGCAGACAGGGGAATGAAAAACTGTTTTTT. The encoded protein is CASSRRQGNEKLFF.

This clonotype was picked up many times. This rearrangement joins TRBV14 to TRBJ1-2; a weak D match, TRBD1 (6 bases). CDR1 is SGHDN and CDR2 is FVKESK in the germline V gene. V lost 4 bases, J lost 4 bases, and 16 bases lay in between. The CDR3 loop spans 15 amino acids. CDR3 loop: CASSLNRAPSYGYTF. In DNA, the CDR3 is TGTGCCAGCAGCCTAAACAGGGCACCGAGCTATGGCTACACCTTC.

The chain uses TRBV5-1 and TRBJ2-1; D not resolved. With 1 base removed from V and 6 bases from J, the gap between germline ends came to 8 bases. Germline V gene data show CDR1 as SGHRS and CDR2 as YFSETQ. The CDR3 covers 13 residues. This CDR3 is CASSLQLTNEQFF. CDR3 DNA sequence: TGCGCCAGCAGCTTGCAACTAACCAATGAGCAGTTCTTC.

The rearrangement joins TRBV12-3 or TRBV12-4 to TRBJ2-1; D is uncertain. Trimming took off 5 bases at V and 5 bases at J, with 13 bases between the two ends. This CDR3 contains 14 residues. The CDR3 coding sequence is TGTGCCAGCAGTGGGCCTCCCAAAAACAATGAGCAGTTCTTC. This sequence encodes CASSGPPKNNEQFF.

This clonotype showed up just a few times. This sequence joins TRBV12-3 or TRBV12-4 and TRBJ2-5; no definite D call. V shed 7 bases and J shed 4 bases, with 13 bases lying between them. The CDR3 is made up of 13 amino acids. The chain's CDR3 is CASTLHESETQYF. The CDR3 bases are TGTGCCAGCACCCTTCACGAATCAGAGACCCAGTACTTC.

CDR3 sequence (DNA): TGCAGTGCTGGCAGGGCCGCCCTTCGCACAGATACGCAGTATTTT. This gives the protein CSAGRAALRTDTQYF. The chain carries TRBV20-1 and TRBJ2-3; tentatively, D is TRBD1 (5 bases). CDR3 length: 15 amino acids. Germline loops: CDR1 DFQATT, CDR2 SNEGSKA (reference sequence). V was clipped by 5 bases and J by 1 base, with 16 bases between them.

A few counts support this clonotype. The chain joins TRBV5-1 to TRBJ2-1; 8 bases are shared with TRBD2. The CDR3 has 16 residues. V was clipped by 4 bases and J by 2 bases; unmatched bases: 8. CDR1 and CDR2 (germline): SGHRS, YFSETQ. The CDR3 loop is CASSLSGGLPYNEQFF. The CDR3 DNA reads TGCGCCAGCAGCCTAAGCGGGGGCCTCCCCTACAATGAGCAGTTCTTC.

The gene calls are TRBV21-1 and TRBJ2-7; the listed D gene, TRBD1, was not tested against the DNA. TRBV21-1 is reported as a pseudogene. The CDR3 runs to 19 residues. The CDR3 here is CASSKEQAPLGTGPYEQYF. The DNA of the CDR3 is TGTGCCAGCAGCAAAGAACAAGCCCCCCTTGGGACGGGGCCCTACGAGCAGTACTTC.

Many counts were recorded for this clonotype. The rearrangement uses TRBV5-1 and TRBJ2-7, with no clear D. The CDR3 is 13 amino acids. CDR1 and CDR2 from the germline V gene are SGHRS and YFSETQ. V lost 4 bases, J lost 2 bases, and 10 bases lay in between. The CDR3 reads CASSLGPTYEQYF. The CDR3 DNA is TGCGCCAGCAGCCTCGGGCCAACCTACGAGCAGTACTTC. Using reference TRBV5-1 and TRBJ2-7 for the parts outside the CDR3, the full variable domain is KAGVTQTPRYLIKTRGQQVTLSCSPISGHRSVSWYQQTPGQGLQFLFEYFSETQRNKGNFPGRFSGRQFSNSRSEMNVSTLELGDSALYLCASSLGPTYEQYFGPGTRLTVT.

This clonotype was seen a few times. V is TRBV24-1 and J is TRBJ1-2, with TRBD1 matching over 7 bases. The V and J ends lost 3 bases and 4 bases, in that order; junction bases with no gene match: 4. Germline loops: CDR1 KGHDR, CDR2 SFDVKD. This CDR3 has 14 residues. The CDR3: CATSDTGVGYGYTF. The CDR3 nucleotides are TGTGCCACCAGTGATACAGGGGTAGGCTATGGCTACACCTTC.

The rearrangement uses TRBV20-1 and TRBJ2-5; 8 bases fit TRBD1. The CDR3 runs 20 residues. Germline V gene lookup returns CDR1 DFQATT and CDR2 SNEGSKA (reference sequence). The V gene end was trimmed by 5 bases and the J gene end by 7 bases; junction bases not matched to a gene: 30. DNA for the CDR3: TGCAGTGCTCCCAGGCAAGGACAGGGCTTCGGTCTTGATCGCCGGGGGACCCAGTACTTC. It codes for CSAPRQGQGFGLDRRGTQYF.